This note documents a single T cell receptor beta chain sequence. This sample was included in a study of shared clonotypes between healthy human individuals. As originally analysed: Junction-only sequences without quality scores were provided by ImmunoSEQ, so filtering was different. Some clones are missing from TCRdb's copy, which holds only in-frame ones; the method was immunoSEQ multiplex PCR. V, J and clone size are those of that table, while D and trimming were read from the DNA. Among over a million clones, 75% to 80% were seen once, and the ten largest hold under 0.65%. The germline V gene has CDR1 LGHNT and CDR2 FRNRAP. J lost 5 bases, V lost 1 base, and 7 bases had no gene match. CDR3 length: 15 residues.

What was sequenced was memory CD4+ T cells from PBMCs. Subset here: CD45RA-negative fraction. The clonotype originates from a man aged 18 to 29 in good health. Some clones in this sample may be carry-over from other donors' samples. The chain has TRBV12-5 and TRBJ2-5; 7 positions match TRBD2. The CDR3: CASGLGSGPGETQYF. The CDR3 nucleotides are TGTGCTAGTGGTTTGGGTAGCGGGCCCGGGGAGACCCAGTACTTC.